The present T cell receptor beta chain was sequenced within a study of T cells in Graves' hyperthyroidism and ophthalmopathy. Germline CDR1 reads SNHLY; CDR2 reads FYNNEI. There are 13 residues in the CDR3. V lost 7 bases, J lost 3 bases, and 12 bases lay in between. Amplified regions were TCR beta CDR3 sequences from RNA transcripts. An initial round of RT-PCR targeting the TCR CDR3 relied on the HTBI primer set. TCRdb redid the calling of the multiplex PCR reads with MiXCR, one entry per CDR3 protein. This table holds approximately 740,000 distinct CDR3 sequences, 14% found once. Patients aged 18 to 65 had newly diagnosed hyperthyroidism lasting under 2 months. This clonotype was picked up many times.

Sequences were obtained from blood. The genes are TRBV2 and TRBJ1-1; no reliable D call. The receptor comes from a woman between 18 and 29 years old with Graves' hyperthyroidism. The CDR3 here is CASNGHRDTEAFF. As DNA, the CDR3 is TGTGCCAGCAATGGGCACCGGGACACTGAAGCTTTCTTT.